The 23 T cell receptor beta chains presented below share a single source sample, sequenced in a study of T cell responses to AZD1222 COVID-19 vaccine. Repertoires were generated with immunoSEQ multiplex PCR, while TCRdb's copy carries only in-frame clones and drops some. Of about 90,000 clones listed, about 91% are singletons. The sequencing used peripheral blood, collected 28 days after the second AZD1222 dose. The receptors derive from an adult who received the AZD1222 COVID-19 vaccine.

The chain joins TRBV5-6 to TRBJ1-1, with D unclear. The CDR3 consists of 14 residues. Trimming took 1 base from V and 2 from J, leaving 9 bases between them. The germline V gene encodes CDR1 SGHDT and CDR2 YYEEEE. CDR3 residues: CASSLLALNTEAFF. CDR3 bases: TGTGCCAGCAGCTTGTTGGCGTTAAACACTGAAGCTTTCTTT.

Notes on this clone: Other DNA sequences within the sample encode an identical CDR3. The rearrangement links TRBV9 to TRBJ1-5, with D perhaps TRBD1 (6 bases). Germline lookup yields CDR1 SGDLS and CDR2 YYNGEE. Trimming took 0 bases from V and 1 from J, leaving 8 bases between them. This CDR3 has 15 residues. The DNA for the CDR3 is TGTGCCAGCAGCGTAGGCACAGGGAGCAATCAGCCCCAGCATTTT. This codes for CASSVGTGSNQPQHF. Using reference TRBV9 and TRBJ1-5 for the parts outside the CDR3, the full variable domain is DSGVTQTPKHLITATGQRVTLRCSPRSGDLSVYWYQQSLDQGLQFLIQYYNGEERAKGNILERFSAQQFPDLHSELNLSSLELGDSALYFCASSVGTGSNQPQHFGDGTRLSIL.

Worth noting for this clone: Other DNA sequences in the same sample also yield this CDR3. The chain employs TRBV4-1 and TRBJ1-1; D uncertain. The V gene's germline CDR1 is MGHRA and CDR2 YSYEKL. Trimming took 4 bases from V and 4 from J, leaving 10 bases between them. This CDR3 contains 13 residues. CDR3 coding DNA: TGCGCCAGCAGCCTGGGTACGGGCACTGAAGCTTTCTTT. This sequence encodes CASSLGTGTEAFF.

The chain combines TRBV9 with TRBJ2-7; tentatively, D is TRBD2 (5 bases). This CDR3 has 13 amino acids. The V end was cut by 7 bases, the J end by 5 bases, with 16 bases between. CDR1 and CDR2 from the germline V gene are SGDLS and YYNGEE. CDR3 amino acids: CASGGWRADEQYF. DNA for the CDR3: TGTGCCAGCGGCGGGTGGCGGGCGGACGAGCAGTACTTC. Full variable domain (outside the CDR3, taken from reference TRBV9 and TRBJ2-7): DSGVTQTPKHLITATGQRVTLRCSPRSGDLSVYWYQQSLDQGLQFLIQYYNGEERAKGNILERFSAQQFPDLHSELNLSSLELGDSALYFCASGGWRADEQYFGPGTRLTVT.

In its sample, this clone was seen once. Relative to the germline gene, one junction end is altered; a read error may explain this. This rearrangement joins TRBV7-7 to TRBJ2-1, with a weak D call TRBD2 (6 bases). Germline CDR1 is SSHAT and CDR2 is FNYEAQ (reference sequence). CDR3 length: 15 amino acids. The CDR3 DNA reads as TGTGCTAGCAGCATAAACGGGGGAACCTACAATGAGCAGTTCTTC. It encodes CASSINGGTYNEQFF.

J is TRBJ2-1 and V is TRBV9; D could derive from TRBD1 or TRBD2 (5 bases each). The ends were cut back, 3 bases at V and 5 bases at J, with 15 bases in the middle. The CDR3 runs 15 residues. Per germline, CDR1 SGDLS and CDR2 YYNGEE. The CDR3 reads CASSGRDGINNEQFF. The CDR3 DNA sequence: TGTGCCAGCAGCGGCCGGGACGGGATAAACAATGAGCAGTTCTTC.

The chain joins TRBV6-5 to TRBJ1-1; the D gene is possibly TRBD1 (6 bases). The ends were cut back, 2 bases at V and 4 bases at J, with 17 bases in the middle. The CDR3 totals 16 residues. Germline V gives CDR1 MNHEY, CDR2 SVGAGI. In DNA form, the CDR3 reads TGTGCCAGCAGTTACGTGGCAGGGGTTACCACCACTGAAGCTTTCTTT. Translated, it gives CASSYVAGVTTTEAFF.

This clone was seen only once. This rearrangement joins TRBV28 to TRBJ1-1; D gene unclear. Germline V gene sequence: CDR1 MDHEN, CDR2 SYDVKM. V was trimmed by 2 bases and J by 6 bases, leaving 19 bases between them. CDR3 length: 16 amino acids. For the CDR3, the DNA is TGTGCCAGCAGTTTACCCCCTTACCGGCCTACGGCTGAAGCTTTCTTT. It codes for CASSLPPYRPTAEAFF.

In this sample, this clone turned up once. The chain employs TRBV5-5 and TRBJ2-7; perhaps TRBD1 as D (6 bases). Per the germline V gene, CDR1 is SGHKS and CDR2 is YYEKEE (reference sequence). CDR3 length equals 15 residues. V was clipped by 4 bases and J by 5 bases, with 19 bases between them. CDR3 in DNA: TGTGCCAGCAGCACATCCGGGACACATGGGGACGAGCAGTACTTC. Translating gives CASSTSGTHGDEQYF.

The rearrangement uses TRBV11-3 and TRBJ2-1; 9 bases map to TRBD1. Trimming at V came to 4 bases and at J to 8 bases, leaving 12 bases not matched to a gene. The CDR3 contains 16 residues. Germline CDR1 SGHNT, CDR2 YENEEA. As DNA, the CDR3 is TGTGCCAGCAGCTCCCACCGGGACAGGGCCCCCCATGAGCAGTTCTTC. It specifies CASSSHRDRAPHEQFF. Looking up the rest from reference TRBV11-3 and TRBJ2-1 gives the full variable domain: EAGVVQSPRYKIIEKKQPVAFWCNPISGHNTLYWYLQNLGQGPELLIRYENEEAVDDSQLPKDRFSAERLKGVDSTLKIQPAELGDSAVYLCASSSHRDRAPHEQFFGPGTRLTVL.

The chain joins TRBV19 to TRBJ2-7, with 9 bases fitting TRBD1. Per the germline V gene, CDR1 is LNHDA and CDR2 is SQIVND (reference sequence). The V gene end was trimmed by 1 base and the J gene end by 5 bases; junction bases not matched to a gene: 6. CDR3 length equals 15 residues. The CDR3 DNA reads TGTGCCAGTAGTATAGTAGGGACAGGGATCCACGAGCAGTACTTC. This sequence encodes CASSIVGTGIHEQYF.

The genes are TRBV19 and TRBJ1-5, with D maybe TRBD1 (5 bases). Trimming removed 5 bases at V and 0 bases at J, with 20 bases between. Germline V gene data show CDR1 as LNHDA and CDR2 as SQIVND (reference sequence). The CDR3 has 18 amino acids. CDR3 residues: CASSPSPPGRHSNQPQHF. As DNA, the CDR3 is TGTGCCAGTAGTCCCTCGCCCCCGGGACGTCATAGCAATCAGCCCCAGCATTTT.

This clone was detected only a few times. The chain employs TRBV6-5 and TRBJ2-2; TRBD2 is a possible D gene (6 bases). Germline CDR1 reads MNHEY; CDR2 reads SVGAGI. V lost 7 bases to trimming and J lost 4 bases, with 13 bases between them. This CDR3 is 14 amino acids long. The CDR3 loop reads CASTRDSTTGELFF. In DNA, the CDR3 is TGTGCCAGCACCCGGGACTCAACCACCGGGGAGCTGTTTTTT.

The CDR3 is CASSPQYSTGELFF. In DNA form, the CDR3 reads TGTGCCAGCTCACCACAGTATTCCACCGGGGAGCTGTTTTTT. V gene TRBV18 combines with J gene TRBJ2-2, with D unresolved. The V end lost 1 base, the J end lost 4 bases, and 7 bases lay between the germline ends. The germline V gene has CDR1 KGHSH and CDR2 LQKENI. The CDR3 totals 14 residues.

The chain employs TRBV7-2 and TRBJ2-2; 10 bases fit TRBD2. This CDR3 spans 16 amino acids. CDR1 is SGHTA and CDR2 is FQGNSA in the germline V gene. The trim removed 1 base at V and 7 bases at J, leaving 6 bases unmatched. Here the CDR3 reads CASSLVPLAGVGELFF. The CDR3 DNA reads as TGTGCCAGCAGCTTAGTTCCCCTAGCGGGGGTCGGGGAGCTGTTTTTT.

As DNA, the CDR3 is TGTGCCAGCACCCCCGGGGGTGGCTACACCTTC. Its protein product is CASTPGGGYTF. The J gene is TRBJ1-2, the V gene TRBV12-3 or TRBV12-4; D is possibly TRBD1 (5 bases). The CDR3 sequence is 11 residues long. The ends were cut back, 7 bases at V and 7 bases at J, with 10 bases in the middle.

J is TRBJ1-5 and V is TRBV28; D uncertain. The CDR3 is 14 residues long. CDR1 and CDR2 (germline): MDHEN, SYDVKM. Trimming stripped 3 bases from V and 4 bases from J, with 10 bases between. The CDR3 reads CASSLLGRNQPQHF. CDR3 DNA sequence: TGTGCCAGCAGTTTGTTAGGGAGAAATCAGCCCCAGCATTTT.

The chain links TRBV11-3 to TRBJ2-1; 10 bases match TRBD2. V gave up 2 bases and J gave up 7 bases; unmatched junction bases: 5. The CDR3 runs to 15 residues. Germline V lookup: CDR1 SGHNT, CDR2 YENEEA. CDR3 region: CASSLLAGGRNEQFF. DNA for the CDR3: TGTGCCAGCAGCTTATTAGCGGGGGGCCGTAATGAGCAGTTCTTC.

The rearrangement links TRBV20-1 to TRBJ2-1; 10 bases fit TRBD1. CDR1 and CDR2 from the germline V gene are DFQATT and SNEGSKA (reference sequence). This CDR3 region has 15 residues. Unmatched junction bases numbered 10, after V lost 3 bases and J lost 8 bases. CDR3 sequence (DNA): TGCAGTGCTAGTAAAAGGGACAGGGGTTTGGATGAGCAGTTCTTC. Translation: CSASKRDRGLDEQFF.

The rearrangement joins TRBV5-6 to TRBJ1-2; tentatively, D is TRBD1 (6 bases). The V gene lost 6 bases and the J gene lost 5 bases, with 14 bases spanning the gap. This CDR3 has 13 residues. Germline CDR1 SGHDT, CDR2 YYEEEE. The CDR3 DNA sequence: TGTGCCAGCACCGTTACAGGGATGTATGGCTACACCTTC. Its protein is CASTVTGMYGYTF.

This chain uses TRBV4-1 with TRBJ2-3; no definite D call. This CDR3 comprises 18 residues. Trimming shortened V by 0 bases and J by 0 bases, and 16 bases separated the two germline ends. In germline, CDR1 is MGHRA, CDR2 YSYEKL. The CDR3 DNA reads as TGCGCCAGCAGCCAAGATAGGCGAGGCAGACCAAGCACAGATACGCAGTATTTT. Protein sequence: CASSQDRRGRPSTDTQYF.

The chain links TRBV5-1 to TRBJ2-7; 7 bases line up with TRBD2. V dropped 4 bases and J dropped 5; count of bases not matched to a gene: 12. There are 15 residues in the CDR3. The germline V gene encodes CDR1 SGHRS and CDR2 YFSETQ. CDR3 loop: CASSGGPGGIDEQYF. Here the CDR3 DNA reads TGCGCCAGCAGCGGAGGGCCCGGGGGGATCGACGAGCAGTACTTC.

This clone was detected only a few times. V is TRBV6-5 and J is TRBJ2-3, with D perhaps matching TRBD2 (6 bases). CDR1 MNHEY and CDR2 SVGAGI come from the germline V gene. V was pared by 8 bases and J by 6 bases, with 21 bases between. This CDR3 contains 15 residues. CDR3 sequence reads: CASWRGVIWVDTQYF. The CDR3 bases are TGTGCCAGCTGGCGGGGTGTAATATGGGTGGATACGCAGTATTTT.